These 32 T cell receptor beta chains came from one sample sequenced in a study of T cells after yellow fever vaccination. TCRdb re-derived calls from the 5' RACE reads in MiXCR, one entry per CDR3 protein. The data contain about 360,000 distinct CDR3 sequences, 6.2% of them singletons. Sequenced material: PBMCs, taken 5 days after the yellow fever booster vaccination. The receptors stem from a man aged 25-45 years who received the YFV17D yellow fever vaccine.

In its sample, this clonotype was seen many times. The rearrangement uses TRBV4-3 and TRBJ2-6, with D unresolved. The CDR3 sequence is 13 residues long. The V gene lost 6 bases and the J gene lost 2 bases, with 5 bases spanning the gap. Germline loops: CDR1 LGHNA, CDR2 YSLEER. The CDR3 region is CASRNTGANVLTF. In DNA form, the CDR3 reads TGCGCCAGCAGGAACACTGGGGCCAACGTCCTGACTTTC.

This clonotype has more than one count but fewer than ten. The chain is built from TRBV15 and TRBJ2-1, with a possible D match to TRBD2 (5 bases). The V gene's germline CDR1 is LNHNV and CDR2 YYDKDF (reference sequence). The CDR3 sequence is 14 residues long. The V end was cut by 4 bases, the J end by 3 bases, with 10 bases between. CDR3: CATSTSRVYNEQFF. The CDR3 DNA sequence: TGTGCCACCAGCACGTCGCGGGTCTACAATGAGCAGTTCTTC.

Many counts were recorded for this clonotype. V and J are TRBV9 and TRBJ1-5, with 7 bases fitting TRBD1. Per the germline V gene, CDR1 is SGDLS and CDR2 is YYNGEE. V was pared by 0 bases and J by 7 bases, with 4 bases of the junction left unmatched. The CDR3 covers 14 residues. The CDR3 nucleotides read TGTGCCAGCAGCGTAGGACAGGGTCAACAGCCCCAGCATTTT. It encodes CASSVGQGQQPQHF.

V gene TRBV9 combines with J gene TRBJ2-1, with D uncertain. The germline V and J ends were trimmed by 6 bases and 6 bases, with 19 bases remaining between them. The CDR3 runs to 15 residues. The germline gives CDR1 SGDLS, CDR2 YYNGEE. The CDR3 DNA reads TGTGCCAGCACTTCAACCGGGTCCTCTTTCAATGAGCAGTTCTTC. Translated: CASTSTGSSFNEQFF.

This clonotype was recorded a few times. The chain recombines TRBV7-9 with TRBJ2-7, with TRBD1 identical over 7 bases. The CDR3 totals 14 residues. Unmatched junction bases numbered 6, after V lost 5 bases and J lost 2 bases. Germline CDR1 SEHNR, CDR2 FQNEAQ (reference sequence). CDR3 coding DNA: TGTGCCAGCAGCGCCGGGACAGACCCCTACGAGCAGTACTTC. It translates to CASSAGTDPYEQYF.

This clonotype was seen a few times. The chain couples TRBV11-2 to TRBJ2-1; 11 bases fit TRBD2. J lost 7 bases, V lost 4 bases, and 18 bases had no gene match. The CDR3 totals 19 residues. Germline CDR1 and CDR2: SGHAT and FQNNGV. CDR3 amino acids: CASSYRLAGLTPKINEQFF. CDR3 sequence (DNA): TGTGCCAGCAGCTATCGACTAGCGGGACTGACTCCCAAAATTAATGAGCAGTTCTTC.

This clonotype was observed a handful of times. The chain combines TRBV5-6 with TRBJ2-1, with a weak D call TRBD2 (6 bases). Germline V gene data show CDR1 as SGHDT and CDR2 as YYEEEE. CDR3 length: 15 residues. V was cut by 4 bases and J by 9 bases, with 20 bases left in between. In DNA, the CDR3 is TGTGCCAGCAGCCCCCCTTCGGGAGCGCGGGGTGAGCAGTTCTTC. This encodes CASSPPSGARGEQFF.

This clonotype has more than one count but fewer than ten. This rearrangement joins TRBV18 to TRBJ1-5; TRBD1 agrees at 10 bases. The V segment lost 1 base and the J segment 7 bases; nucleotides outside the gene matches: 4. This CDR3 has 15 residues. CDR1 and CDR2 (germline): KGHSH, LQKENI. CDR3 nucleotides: TGTGCCAGCTCACCACAGGGACAGGGGTACCAGCCCCAGCATTTT. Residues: CASSPQGQGYQPQHF. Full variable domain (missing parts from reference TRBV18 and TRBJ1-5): NAGVMQNPRHLVRRRGQEARLRCSPMKGHSHVYWYRQLPEEGLKFMVYLQKENIIDESGMPKERFSAEFPKEGPSILRIQQVVRGDSAAYFCASSPQGQGYQPQHFGDGTRLSIL.

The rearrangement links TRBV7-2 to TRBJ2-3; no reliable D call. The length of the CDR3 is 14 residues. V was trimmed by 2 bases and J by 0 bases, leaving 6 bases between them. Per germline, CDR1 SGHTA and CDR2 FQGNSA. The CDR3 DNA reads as TGTGCCAGCAGCTTAATACTGAGCACAGATACGCAGTATTTT. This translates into CASSLILSTDTQYF. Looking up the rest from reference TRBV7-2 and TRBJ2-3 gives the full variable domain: GAGVSQSPSNKVTEKGKDVELRCDPISGHTALYWYRQSLGQGLEFLIYFQGNSAPDKSGLPSDRFSAERTGGSVSTLTIQRTQQEDSAVYLCASSLILSTDTQYFGPGTRLTVL.

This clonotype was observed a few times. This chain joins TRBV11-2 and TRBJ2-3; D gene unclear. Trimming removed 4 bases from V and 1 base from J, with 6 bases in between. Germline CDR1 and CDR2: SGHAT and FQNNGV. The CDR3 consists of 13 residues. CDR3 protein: CASSYDRTDTQYF. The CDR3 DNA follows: TGTGCCAGCAGCTACGACCGCACAGATACGCAGTATTTT.

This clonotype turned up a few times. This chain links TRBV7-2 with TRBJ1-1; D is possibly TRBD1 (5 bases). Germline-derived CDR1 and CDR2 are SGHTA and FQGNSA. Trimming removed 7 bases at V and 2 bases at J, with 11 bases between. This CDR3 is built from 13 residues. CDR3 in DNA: TGTGCCAGCACACAGGTAACCAACACTGAAGCTTTCTTT. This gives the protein CASTQVTNTEAFF. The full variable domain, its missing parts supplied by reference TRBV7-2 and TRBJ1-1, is GAGVSQSPSNKVTEKGKDVELRCDPISGHTALYWYRQSLGQGLEFLIYFQGNSAPDKSGLPSDRFSAERTGGSVSTLTIQRTQQEDSAVYLCASTQVTNTEAFFGQGTRLTVV.

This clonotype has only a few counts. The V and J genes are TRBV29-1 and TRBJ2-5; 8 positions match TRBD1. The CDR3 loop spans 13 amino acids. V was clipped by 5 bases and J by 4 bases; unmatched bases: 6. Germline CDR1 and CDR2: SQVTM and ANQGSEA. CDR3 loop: CSVPLQGGETQYF. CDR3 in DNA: TGCAGCGTTCCTTTACAGGGGGGAGAGACCCAGTACTTC.

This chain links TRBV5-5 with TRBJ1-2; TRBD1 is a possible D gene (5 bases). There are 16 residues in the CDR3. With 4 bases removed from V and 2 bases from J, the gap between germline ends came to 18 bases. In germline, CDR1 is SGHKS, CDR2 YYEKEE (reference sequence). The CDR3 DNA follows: TGTGCCAGCAGCGCCTCTGGAGACAGAAGAAACTATGGCTACACCTTC. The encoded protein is CASSASGDRRNYGYTF.

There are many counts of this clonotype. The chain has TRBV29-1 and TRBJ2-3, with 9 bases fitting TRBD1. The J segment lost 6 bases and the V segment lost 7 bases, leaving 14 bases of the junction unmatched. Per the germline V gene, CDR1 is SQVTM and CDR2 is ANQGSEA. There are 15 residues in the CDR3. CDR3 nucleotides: TGCAGCGGCACCGGTAGGGACAGGGCTAAGGATACGCAGTATTTT. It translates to CSGTGRDRAKDTQYF.

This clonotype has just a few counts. The CDR3 bases are TGCAGCGTCAGACTGTCCAATGAGCAGTTCTTC. This sequence encodes CSVRLSNEQFF. The rearrangement joins TRBV29-1 to TRBJ2-1, with D unclear. Deletions cut 6 bases from V and 6 bases from J, with 9 bases between. CDR3 length: 11 amino acids. Germline V lookup: CDR1 SQVTM, CDR2 ANQGSEA.

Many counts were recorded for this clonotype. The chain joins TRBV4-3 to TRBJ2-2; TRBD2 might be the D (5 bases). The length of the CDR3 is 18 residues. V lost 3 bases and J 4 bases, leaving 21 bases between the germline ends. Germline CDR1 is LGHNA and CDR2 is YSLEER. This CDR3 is CASSHTFLRGQRTGELFF. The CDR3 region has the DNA TGCGCCAGCAGCCATACCTTCCTTCGGGGTCAGCGCACCGGGGAGCTGTTTTTT.

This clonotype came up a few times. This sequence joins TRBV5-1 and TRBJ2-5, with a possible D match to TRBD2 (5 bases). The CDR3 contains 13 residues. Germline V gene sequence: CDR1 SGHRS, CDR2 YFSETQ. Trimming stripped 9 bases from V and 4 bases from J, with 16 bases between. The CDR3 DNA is TGCGCCACTCAAAAGGACGGAGGAGAGACCCAGTACTTC. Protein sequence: CATQKDGGETQYF. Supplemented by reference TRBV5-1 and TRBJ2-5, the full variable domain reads KAGVTQTPRYLIKTRGQQVTLSCSPISGHRSVSWYQQTPGQGLQFLFEYFSETQRNKGNFPGRFSGRQFSNSRSEMNVSTLELGDSALYLCATQKDGGETQYFGPGTRLLVL.

The CDR3 sequence is CASSLESRYNEQFF. CDR3 bases: TGTGCCAGCAGCTTAGAGAGCAGATACAATGAGCAGTTCTTC. The rearrangement uses TRBV7-8 and TRBJ2-1; the D is unclear. This CDR3 is 14 amino acids long. V lost 1 base and J lost 4, with 8 bases in between. CDR1 and CDR2 from the germline V gene are SGHVS and FQNEAQ.

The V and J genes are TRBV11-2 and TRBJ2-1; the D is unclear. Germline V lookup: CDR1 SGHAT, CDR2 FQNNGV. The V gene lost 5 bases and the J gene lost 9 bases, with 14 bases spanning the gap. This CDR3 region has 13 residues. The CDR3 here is CASSPGEPGEQFF. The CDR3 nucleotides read TGTGCCAGCAGCCCAGGCGAGCCGGGTGAGCAGTTCTTC.

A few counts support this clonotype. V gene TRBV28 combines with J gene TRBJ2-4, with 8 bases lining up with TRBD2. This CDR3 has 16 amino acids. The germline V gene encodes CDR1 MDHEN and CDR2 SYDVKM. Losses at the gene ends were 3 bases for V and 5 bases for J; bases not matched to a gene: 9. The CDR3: CASSFGGRPGENIQYF. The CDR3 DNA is TGTGCCAGCAGTTTTGGCGGGAGGCCCGGGGAAAACATTCAGTACTTC.

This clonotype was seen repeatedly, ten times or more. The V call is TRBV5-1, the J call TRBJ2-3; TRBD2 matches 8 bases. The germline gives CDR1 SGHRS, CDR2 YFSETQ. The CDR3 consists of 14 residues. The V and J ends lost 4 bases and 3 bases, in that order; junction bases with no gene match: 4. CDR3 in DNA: TGCGCCAGCAGCCTCGGGAGGGCGACAGATACGCAGTATTTT. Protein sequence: CASSLGRATDTQYF. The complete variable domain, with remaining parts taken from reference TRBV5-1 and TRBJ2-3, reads KAGVTQTPRYLIKTRGQQVTLSCSPISGHRSVSWYQQTPGQGLQFLFEYFSETQRNKGNFPGRFSGRQFSNSRSEMNVSTLELGDSALYLCASSLGRATDTQYFGPGTRLTVL.

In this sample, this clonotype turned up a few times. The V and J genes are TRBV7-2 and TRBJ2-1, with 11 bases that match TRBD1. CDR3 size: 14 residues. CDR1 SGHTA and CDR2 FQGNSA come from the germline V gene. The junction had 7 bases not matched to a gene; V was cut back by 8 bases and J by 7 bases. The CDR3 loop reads CASRVGQGGNEQFF. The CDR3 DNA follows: TGTGCCAGCCGGGTGGGACAGGGGGGGAATGAGCAGTTCTTC.

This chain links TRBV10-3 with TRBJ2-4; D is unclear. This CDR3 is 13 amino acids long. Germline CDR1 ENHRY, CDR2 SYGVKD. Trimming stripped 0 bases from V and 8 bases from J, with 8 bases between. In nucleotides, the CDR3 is TGTGCCATCAGTGAGTCCGACGCCGACATTCAGTACTTC. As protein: CAISESDADIQYF.

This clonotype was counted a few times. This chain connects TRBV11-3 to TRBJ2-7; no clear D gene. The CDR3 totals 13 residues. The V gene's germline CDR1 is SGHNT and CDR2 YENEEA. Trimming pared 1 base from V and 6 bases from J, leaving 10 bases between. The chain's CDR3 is CASSLGLDGEQYF. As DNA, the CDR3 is TGTGCCAGCAGCTTAGGCCTAGATGGCGAGCAGTACTTC.

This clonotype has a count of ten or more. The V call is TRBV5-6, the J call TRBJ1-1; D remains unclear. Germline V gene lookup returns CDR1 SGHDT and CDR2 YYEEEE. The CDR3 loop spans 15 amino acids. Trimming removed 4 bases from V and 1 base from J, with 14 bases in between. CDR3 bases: TGTGCCAGCAGCCTTAAAAACGGAGCGAACACTGAAGCTTTCTTT. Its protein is CASSLKNGANTEAFF.

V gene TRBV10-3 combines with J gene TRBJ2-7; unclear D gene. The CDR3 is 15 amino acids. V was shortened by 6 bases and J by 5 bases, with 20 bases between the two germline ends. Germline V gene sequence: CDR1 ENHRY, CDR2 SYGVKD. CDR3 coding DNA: TGTGCCATCAGGGGAACGGAGAAGTTGTCCCACGAGCAGTACTTC. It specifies CAIRGTEKLSHEQYF.

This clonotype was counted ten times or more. The CDR3 loop is CASSLSGDTDTQYF. The DNA for the CDR3 is TGCGCCAGCAGCTTGTCGGGGGACACAGATACGCAGTATTTT. J is TRBJ2-3 and V is TRBV5-1; D possibly corresponds to TRBD2 (6 bases). CDR1 is SGHRS and CDR2 is YFSETQ in the germline V gene. This CDR3 has 14 amino acids. V was shortened by 1 base and J by 2 bases, with 8 bases between the two germline ends. Full variable domain (outside the CDR3, taken from reference TRBV5-1 and TRBJ2-3): KAGVTQTPRYLIKTRGQQVTLSCSPISGHRSVSWYQQTPGQGLQFLFEYFSETQRNKGNFPGRFSGRQFSNSRSEMNVSTLELGDSALYLCASSLSGDTDTQYFGPGTRLTVL.

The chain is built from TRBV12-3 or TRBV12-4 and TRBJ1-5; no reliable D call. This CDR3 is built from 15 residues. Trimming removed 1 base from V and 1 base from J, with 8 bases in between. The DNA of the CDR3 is TGTGCCAGCAGTTTAGATGGGGAAAGCAATCAGCCCCAGCATTTT. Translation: CASSLDGESNQPQHF.

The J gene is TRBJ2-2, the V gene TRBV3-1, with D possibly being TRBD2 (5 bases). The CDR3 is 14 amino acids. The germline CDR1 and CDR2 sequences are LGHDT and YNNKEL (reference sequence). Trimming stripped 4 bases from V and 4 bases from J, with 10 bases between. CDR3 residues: CASSPGLITGELFF. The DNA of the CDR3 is TGTGCCAGCAGCCCCGGACTGATCACCGGGGAGCTGTTTTTT.

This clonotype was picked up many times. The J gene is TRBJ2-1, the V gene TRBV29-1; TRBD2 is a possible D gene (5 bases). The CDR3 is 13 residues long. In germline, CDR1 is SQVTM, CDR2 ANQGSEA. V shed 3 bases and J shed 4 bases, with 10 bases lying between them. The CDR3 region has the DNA TGCAGCGTTGAGCTCGGGAATTACAATGAGCAGTTCTTC. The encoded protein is CSVELGNYNEQFF.

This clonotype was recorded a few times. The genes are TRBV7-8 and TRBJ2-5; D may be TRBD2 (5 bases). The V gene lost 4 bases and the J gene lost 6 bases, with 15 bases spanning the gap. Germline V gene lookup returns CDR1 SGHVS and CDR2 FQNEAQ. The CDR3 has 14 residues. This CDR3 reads CASSSNTRRQTQYF. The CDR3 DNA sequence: TGTGCCAGCAGCTCTAACACTAGGCGCCAGACCCAGTACTTC.

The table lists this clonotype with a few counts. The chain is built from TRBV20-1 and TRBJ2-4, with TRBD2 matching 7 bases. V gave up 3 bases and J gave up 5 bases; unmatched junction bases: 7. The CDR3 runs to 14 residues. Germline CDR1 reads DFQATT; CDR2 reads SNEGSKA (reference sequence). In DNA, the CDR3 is TGCAGTGCTAGTCGGGAGGACGTGGAAAACATTCAGTACTTC. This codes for CSASREDVENIQYF.